The entry below gives a single TCR beta chain sequence along with its context. What it binds is not known. Repertoires were generated with immunoSEQ multiplex PCR, while TCRdb's copy carries only in-frame clones and drops some. The sample records tens of thousands of clones, around four fifths being singletons. Peripheral blood came from all dose cohorts at three timepoints. The entry originates in a study of OX40 agonist ivuxolimab in advanced cancers. About the research overall: Antecedent anti-PD-1, anti-PD-L1 or anti-CTLA-4 therapy was permissible, with roughly 36% having received some. Overall study findings and caveats: Compared with CD4+, CD8+ T cells on average had more expanded clones. Expanded peripheral T-cell antigen specificity went undetermined.

The CDR3 contains 16 residues. Trimming removed 5 bases from V and 4 bases from J; junction bases left unmatched: 7. Per the germline V gene, CDR1 is WSHSY and CDR2 is SAAADI. This sequence was found in an adult with an advanced solid tumor such as melanoma, head and neck, liver or kidney cancer. The specimen comprised CD4+ or CD8+ T cells sorted from blood, sampled in a trial of the OX40 agonist ivuxolimab. The gene calls are TRBV10-2 and TRBJ1-5; the match to TRBD1 covers 11 bases. DNA for the CDR3: TGCGCCAGCAGTTACCAAGGGACAGGGGGTAATCAGCCCCAGCATTTT. Translated, it gives CASSYQGTGGNQPQHF.